These T cell receptor beta chains were read from a single sample in a study of cytomegalovirus exposure and HLA in healthy donors. Only in-frame clones appear in the TCRdb table, and some are missing; sequencing was by immunoSEQ multiplex PCR. The sample data list about 150,000 clones. Sequenced input: PBMCs. The receptors shown here come from a man aged 25 to 40 in good health and CMV-seronegative. Each CDR3 is given with its conserved first and last residue. D genes are given only for firm matches.

>TRBV19|.|13|TRBJ2-6
CARRHAGANVLTF
TGTGCCAGGCGACATGCGGGGGCCAACGTCCTGACTTTC
>TRBV19|.|15|TRBJ1-2
CASSIHSVHAYGYTF
TGTGCCAGTAGCATCCATTCAGTGCACGCCTATGGCTACACCTTC
>TRBV7-8|TRBD1|13|TRBJ1-1
CASSLNRGTEAFF
TGTGCCAGCAGCTTAAACAGGGGAACTGAAGCTTTCTTT
>TRBV19|TRBD1|15|TRBJ2-1
CASRNTGQGVNEQFF
TGTGCCAGTAGAAATACCGGACAGGGGGTGAATGAGCAGTTCTTC
>TRBV14|.|15|TRBJ2-2
CASSQDSGDTGELFF
TGTGCCAGCAGCCAAGACTCGGGGGACACCGGGGAGCTGTTTTTT
>TRBV29-1|.|13|TRBJ1-1
CSVNPLSNTEAFF
TGCAGCGTTAACCCGCTATCTAACACTGAAGCTTTCTTT
>TRBV6-1|.|13|TRBJ2-3
CASSTQGLDTQYF
TGTGCCAGCAGTACACAGGGTTTAGATACGCAGTATTTT
>TRBV9|.|14|TRBJ2-5
CASSVGQAQETQYF
TGTGCCAGCAGCGTAGGTCAGGCCCAAGAGACCCAGTACTTC
>TRBV30|.|11|TRBJ1-2
CAWSPLYGYTF
TGTGCCTGGAGTCCCCTCTATGGCTACACCTTC
>TRBV4-1|.|15|TRBJ1-1
CASSRAGHLNTEAFF
TGCGCCAGCAGCCGGGCCGGACACTTGAACACTGAAGCTTTCTTT
>TRBV19|.|16|TRBJ2-4
CASSIEATVAKNIQYF
TGTGCCAGTAGTATAGAGGCCACCGTGGCCAAAAACATTCAGTACTTC
>TRBV9|TRBD2|17|TRBJ2-1
CASSLGLAGVSYNEQFF
TGTGCCAGCAGCCTTGGACTAGCGGGAGTTTCTTACAATGAGCAGTTCTTC
>TRBV30|.|13|TRBJ1-5
CAWSVAGLQPQHF
TGTGCCTGGAGTGTAGCAGGGCTTCAGCCCCAGCATTTT
>TRBV6-5|.|13|TRBJ1-1
CASRRDIFAEAFF
TGTGCCAGCAGACGGGACATTTTTGCTGAAGCTTTCTTT